The 21 T cell receptor beta chains reported below all come from one sample, sequenced in a study of PD-1 blockade in classical Hodgkin lymphoma. The method was immunoSEQ multiplex PCR; TCRdb's version includes in-frame clones alone and lacks a portion of them. The table includes tens of thousands of clones, 70% to 90% detected once. The time point here: cycle 4 day 1 (C4D1), after 6 weeks of nivolumab. All patients experienced relapse after autologous stem cell transplantation, and brentuximab vedotin exposure was variable. The sample in question was peripheral blood mononuclear cells (PBMCs), obtained before the fourth cycle of nivolumab. The receptors were sampled from a human donor with classical Hodgkin lymphoma.

The rearrangement links TRBV7-6 to TRBJ1-1, with D possibly being TRBD1 (5 bases). V was clipped by 1 base and J by 4 bases, with 13 bases between them. The germline gives CDR1 SGHVS, CDR2 FNYEAQ. The CDR3 has 15 residues. The CDR3 sequence: CASSLVGGAGTEAFF. The CDR3, as DNA: TGTGCCAGCAGCTTAGTTGGGGGAGCAGGCACTGAAGCTTTCTTT.

This clone has just a few counts. The rearrangement links TRBV5-8 to TRBJ1-5; D is unresolved. The CDR3 consists of 13 residues. The germline V and J ends were trimmed by 0 bases and 4 bases, with 5 bases remaining between them. Germline V lookup: CDR1 SGHTS, CDR2 YDEGEE. The CDR3 loop is CASSLGLNQPQHF. For the CDR3, the DNA is TGTGCCAGCAGCTTGGGATTAAATCAGCCCCAGCATTTT.

The DNA for the CDR3 is TGTGCCAGCAACCCCGCGGGGGGCCGGAACACCGGGGAGCTGTTTTTT. As protein: CASNPAGGRNTGELFF. This sequence joins TRBV28 and TRBJ2-2, with 8 bases lining up with TRBD2. This CDR3 spans 16 amino acids. V shed 7 bases and J 1 base; nucleotides not matched to a gene: 8. Germline V gene data show CDR1 as MDHEN and CDR2 as SYDVKM.

Here the CDR3 DNA reads TGTGCCAGCAGTGTGACAGGGACCTACGAGCAGTACTTC. This sequence encodes CASSVTGTYEQYF. The V and J genes are TRBV6-1 and TRBJ2-7; 7 bases match TRBD1. Germline-derived CDR1 and CDR2 are MNHNS and SASEGT. The CDR3 consists of 13 residues. V shed 4 bases and J 2 bases; nucleotides not matched to a gene: 2.

The gene calls are TRBV7-9 and TRBJ2-1; 9 positions agree with TRBD1. The CDR3 runs 17 residues. CDR1 and CDR2 from the germline V gene are SEHNR and FQNEAQ (reference sequence). V shed 1 base, J shed 6 bases, and the junction held 10 bases outside the gene matches. The chain's CDR3 is CASSLGMGQGLVNEQFF. CDR3 sequence (DNA): TGTGCCAGCAGCTTAGGAATGGGACAGGGATTAGTCAATGAGCAGTTCTTC.

The chain joins TRBV5-1 to TRBJ2-7; 8 bases are a match to TRBD2. This CDR3 is 14 amino acids long. Unmatched junction bases numbered 3, after V lost 0 bases and J lost 4 bases. Germline CDR1 and CDR2: SGHRS and YFSETQ. The CDR3 bases are TGCGCCAGCAGCTTGGCGGGGGGGCCTTACGAGCAGTACTTC. Residues: CASSLAGGPYEQYF.

The V gene is TRBV5-6, the J gene TRBJ2-7; D uncertain. CDR3 length equals 13 residues. Deletions cut 3 bases from V and 2 bases from J, with 9 bases between. CDR1 and CDR2 from the germline V gene are SGHDT and YYEEEE. The CDR3 DNA is TGTGCCAGCAGCTCAGTAAGCCCCTACGAGCAGTACTTC. Translating gives CASSSVSPYEQYF. Full variable domain (rest looked up from reference TRBV5-6 and TRBJ2-7): DAGVTQSPTHLIKTRGQQVTLRCSPKSGHDTVSWYQQALGQGPQFIFQYYEEEERQRGNFPDRFSGHQFPNYSSELNVNALLLGDSALYLCASSSVSPYEQYFGPGTRLTVT.

This chain links TRBV30 with TRBJ1-2, with D maybe TRBD1 (5 bases). Trimming took 5 bases from V and 2 from J, leaving 12 bases between them. Germline lookup yields CDR1 GTSNPN and CDR2 SVGIG (reference sequence). The CDR3 is made up of 13 amino acids. CDR3 nucleotides: TGTGCCTGGGGGGACGGAGTAAACTATGGCTACACCTTC. As protein: CAWGDGVNYGYTF.

The chain combines TRBV5-4 with TRBJ2-2; possibly TRBD1 or TRBD2 for D (5 bases each). The CDR3 consists of 16 residues. V gave up 7 bases and J gave up 2 bases, with 18 bases separating them. Germline V CDR1 and CDR2: SGHNT, YYREEE (reference sequence). The CDR3 loop reads CASGVQGAVNTGELFF. DNA of the CDR3: TGTGCCAGCGGTGTTCAGGGAGCAGTTAACACCGGGGAGCTGTTTTTT.

The rearrangement joins TRBV9 to TRBJ2-1; 11 nucleotides align to TRBD2. V lost 1 base to trimming and J lost 10 bases; unmatched junction nucleotides: 10. This CDR3 is built from 16 residues. Germline V gives CDR1 SGDLS, CDR2 YYNGEE. CDR3 loop: CASSVLAGGTRAEQFF. The CDR3 DNA reads TGTGCCAGCAGCGTATTAGCGGGGGGGACAAGGGCGGAGCAGTTCTTC.

The chain combines TRBV14 with TRBJ1-1; D gene uncertain. V was cut by 6 bases and J by 7 bases, with 15 bases left in between. The V gene's germline CDR1 is SGHDN and CDR2 FVKESK. The CDR3 has 13 residues. The CDR3 loop is CASRKLDGFEAFF. CDR3 coding DNA: TGTGCCAGCAGAAAGCTTGACGGGTTTGAAGCTTTCTTT.

The gene calls are TRBV11-2 and TRBJ2-7, with D possibly called TRBD1 or TRBD2 (5 bases each). The CDR3 length is 14 residues. Germline V gene lookup returns CDR1 SGHAT and CDR2 FQNNGV. V lost 5 bases and J 2 bases, leaving 13 bases between the germline ends. The DNA for the CDR3 is TGTGCCAGCAGCCCATGGGACCCAGCCTACGAGCAGTACTTC. Encoded protein: CASSPWDPAYEQYF.

This clone was observed a handful of times. V is TRBV11-2 and J is TRBJ2-2; maybe TRBD2 (5 bases). Germline V CDR1 and CDR2: SGHAT, FQNNGV. The germline V and J ends were trimmed by 6 bases and 1 base, with 15 bases remaining between them. This CDR3 is 16 amino acids long. The CDR3 DNA follows: TGTGCCAGCAGGTCGCAGAGGGAGAGGAACACCGGGGAGCTGTTTTTT. Amino acids: CASRSQRERNTGELFF.

V usage is TRBV6-1 and J usage is TRBJ2-1, with TRBD2 matching 8 bases. The CDR3 runs 13 residues. Germline V gene sequence: CDR1 MNHNS, CDR2 SASEGT. J gave up 3 bases and V 7 bases, and 2 bases lay outside the gene matches. CDR3 coding DNA: TGTGCCAGCAAACTAGCGGACTACAATGAGCAGTTCTTC. Translation gives CASKLADYNEQFF.

The chain has TRBV5-1 and TRBJ1-2; possibly TRBD1 for D (5 bases). V gave up 4 bases and J gave up 2 bases, with 12 bases separating them. This CDR3 is built from 14 residues. Germline loops: CDR1 SGHRS, CDR2 YFSETQ. The CDR3 region has the DNA TGCGCCAGCAGCGAGCAGACAGCCAACTATGGCTACACCTTC. Its protein is CASSEQTANYGYTF.

This chain joins TRBV19 and TRBJ1-6, with 9 bases fitting TRBD1. The CDR3 covers 13 residues. CDR1 and CDR2 from the germline V gene are LNHDA and SQIVND (reference sequence). Unmatched junction bases numbered 5, after V lost 7 bases and J lost 10 bases. Here the CDR3 reads CASNGTGSSPLHF. CDR3 DNA sequence: TGTGCCAGTAATGGGACAGGGTCATCACCCCTCCACTTT.

V and J are TRBV5-1 and TRBJ2-7; 9 nucleotides align to TRBD1. V lost 6 bases, J lost 4 bases, and 8 bases stayed unmatched. CDR1 is SGHRS, CDR2 YFSETQ, per germline. The CDR3 extends over 14 amino acids. CDR3 sequence reads: CASTPGQGLYEQYF. The CDR3 coding sequence is TGCGCCAGCACCCCGGGACAGGGTCTATACGAGCAGTACTTC.

This clone showed up just a few times. This chain connects TRBV2 to TRBJ2-7; D perhaps matches TRBD1 (6 bases). The CDR3 spans 18 residues. Germline CDR1 is SNHLY and CDR2 is FYNNEI. V was trimmed by 1 base and J by 6 bases, leaving 25 bases between them. The DNA for the CDR3 is TGTGCCAGCAGTGAAGGTTTCTCTCAGGACAGTCCAGCCGGCGAGCAGTACTTC. This sequence encodes CASSEGFSQDSPAGEQYF.

The chain carries TRBV6-1 and TRBJ1-2, with unresolved D. V was shortened by 6 bases and J by 4 bases, with 9 bases between the two germline ends. Germline loops: CDR1 MNHNS, CDR2 SASEGT. There are 12 residues in the CDR3. The chain's CDR3 is CASSPGFYGYTF. The DNA for the CDR3 is TGTGCCAGCAGCCCCGGGTTCTATGGCTACACCTTC.

The chain links TRBV7-2 to TRBJ1-2; D is unresolved. CDR3 length: 15 amino acids. In germline, CDR1 is SGHTA, CDR2 FQGNSA. The ends were cut back, 1 base at V and 6 bases at J, with 15 bases in the middle. The CDR3 sequence: CASSLVPRVQDGYTF. CDR3 nucleotides: TGTGCCAGCAGCTTAGTGCCCCGGGTGCAGGATGGCTACACCTTC. Full variable domain (outside the CDR3, taken from reference TRBV7-2 and TRBJ1-2): GAGVSQSPSNKVTEKGKDVELRCDPISGHTALYWYRQSLGQGLEFLIYFQGNSAPDKSGLPSDRFSAERTGGSVSTLTIQRTQQEDSAVYLCASSLVPRVQDGYTFGSGTRLTVV.

The gene calls are TRBV6-5 and TRBJ2-1, with TRBD1 matching over 12 bases. CDR1 and CDR2 from the germline V gene are MNHEY and SVGAGI. The J segment lost 8 bases and the V segment lost 6 bases, leaving 8 bases of the junction unmatched. The CDR3 is made up of 15 amino acids. The CDR3 DNA sequence: TGTGCCAGCAGAAAGGGACAGGGGGCATCGGATGAGCAGTTCTTC. Protein product: CASRKGQGASDEQFF.